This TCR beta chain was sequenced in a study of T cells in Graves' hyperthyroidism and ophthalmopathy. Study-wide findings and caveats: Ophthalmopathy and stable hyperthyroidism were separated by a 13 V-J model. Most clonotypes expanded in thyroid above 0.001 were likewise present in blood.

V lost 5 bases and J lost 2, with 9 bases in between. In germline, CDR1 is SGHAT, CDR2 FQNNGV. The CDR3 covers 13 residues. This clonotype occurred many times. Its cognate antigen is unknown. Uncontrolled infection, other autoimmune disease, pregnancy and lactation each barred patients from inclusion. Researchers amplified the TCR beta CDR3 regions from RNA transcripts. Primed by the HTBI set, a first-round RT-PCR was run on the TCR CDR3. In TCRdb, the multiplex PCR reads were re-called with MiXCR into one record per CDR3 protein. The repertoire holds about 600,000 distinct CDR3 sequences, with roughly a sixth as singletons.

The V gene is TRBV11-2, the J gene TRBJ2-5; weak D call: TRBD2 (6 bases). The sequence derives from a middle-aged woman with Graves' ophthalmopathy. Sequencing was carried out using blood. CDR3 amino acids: CASSPSVQETQYF. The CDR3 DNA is TGTGCCAGCAGCCCTAGCGTTCAAGAGACCCAGTACTTC.